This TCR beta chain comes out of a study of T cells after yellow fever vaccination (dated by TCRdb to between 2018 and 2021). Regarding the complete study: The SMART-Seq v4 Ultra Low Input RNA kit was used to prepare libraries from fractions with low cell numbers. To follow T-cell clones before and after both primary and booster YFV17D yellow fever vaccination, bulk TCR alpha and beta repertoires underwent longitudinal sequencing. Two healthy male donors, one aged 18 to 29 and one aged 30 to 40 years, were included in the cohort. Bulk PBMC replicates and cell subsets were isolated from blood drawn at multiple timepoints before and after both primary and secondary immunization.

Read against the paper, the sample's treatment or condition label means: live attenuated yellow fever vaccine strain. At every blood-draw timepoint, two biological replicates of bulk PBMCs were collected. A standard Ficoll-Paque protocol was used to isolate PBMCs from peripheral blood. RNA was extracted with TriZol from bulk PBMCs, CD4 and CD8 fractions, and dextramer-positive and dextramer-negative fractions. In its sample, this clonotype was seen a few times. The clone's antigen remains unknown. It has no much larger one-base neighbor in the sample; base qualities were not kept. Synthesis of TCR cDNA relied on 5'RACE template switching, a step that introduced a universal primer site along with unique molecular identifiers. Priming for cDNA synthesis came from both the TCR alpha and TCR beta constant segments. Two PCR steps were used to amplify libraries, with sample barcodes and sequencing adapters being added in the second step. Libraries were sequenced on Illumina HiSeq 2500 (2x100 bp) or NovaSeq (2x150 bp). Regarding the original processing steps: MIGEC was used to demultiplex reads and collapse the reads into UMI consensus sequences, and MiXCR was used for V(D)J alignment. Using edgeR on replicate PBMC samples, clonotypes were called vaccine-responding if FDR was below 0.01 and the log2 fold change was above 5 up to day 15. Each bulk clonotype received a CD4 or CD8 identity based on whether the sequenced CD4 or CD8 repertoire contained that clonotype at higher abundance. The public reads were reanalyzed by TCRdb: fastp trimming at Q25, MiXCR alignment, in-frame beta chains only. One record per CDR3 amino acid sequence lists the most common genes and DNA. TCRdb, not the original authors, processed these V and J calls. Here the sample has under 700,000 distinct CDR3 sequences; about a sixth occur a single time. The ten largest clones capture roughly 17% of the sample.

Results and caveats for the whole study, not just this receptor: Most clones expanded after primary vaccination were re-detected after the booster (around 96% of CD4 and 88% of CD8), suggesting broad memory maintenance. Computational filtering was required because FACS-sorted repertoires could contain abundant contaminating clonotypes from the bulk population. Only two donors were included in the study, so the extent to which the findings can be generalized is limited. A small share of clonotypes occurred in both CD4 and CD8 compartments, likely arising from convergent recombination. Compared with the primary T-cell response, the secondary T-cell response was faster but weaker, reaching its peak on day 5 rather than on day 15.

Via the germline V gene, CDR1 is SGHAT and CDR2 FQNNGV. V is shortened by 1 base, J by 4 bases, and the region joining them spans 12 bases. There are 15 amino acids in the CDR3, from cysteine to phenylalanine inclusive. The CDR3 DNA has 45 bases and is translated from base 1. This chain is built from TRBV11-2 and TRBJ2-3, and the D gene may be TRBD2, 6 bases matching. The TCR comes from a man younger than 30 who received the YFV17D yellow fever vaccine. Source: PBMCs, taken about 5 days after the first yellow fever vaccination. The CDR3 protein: CASSLAPRRADTQYF. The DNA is TGTGCCAGCAGCTTAGCCCCACGGAGGGCAGATACGCAGTATTTT.